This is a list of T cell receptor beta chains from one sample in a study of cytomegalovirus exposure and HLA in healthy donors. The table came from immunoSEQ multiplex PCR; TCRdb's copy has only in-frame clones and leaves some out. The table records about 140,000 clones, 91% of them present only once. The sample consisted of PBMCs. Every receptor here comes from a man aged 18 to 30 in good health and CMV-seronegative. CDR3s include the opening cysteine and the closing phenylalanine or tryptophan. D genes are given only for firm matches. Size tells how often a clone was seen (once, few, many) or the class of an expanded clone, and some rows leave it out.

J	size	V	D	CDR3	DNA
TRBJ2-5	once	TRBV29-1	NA	CSVATLTDSNRETQYF	TGCAGCGTTGCGACCCTGACAGATTCAAACCGGGAGACCCAGTACTTC
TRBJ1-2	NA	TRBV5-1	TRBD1	CASSQGQGAEGYTF	TGCGCCAGCAGCCAAGGACAGGGGGCAGAAGGCTACACCTTC
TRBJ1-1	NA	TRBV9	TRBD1	CASSVAPTGLNTEAFF	TGTGCCAGCAGCGTAGCCCCGACAGGGCTGAACACTGAAGCTTTCTTT
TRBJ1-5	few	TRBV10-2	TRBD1	CASRGQGNQPQHF	TGCGCCAGCAGAGGACAGGGCAATCAGCCCCAGCATTTT
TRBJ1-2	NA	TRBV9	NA	CASSDPSYGYTF	TGTGCCAGCAGTGATCCTAGCTATGGCTACACCTTC
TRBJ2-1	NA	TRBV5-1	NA	CASSSSASSYNEQFF	TGCGCCAGCAGTAGCAGTGCTTCATCCTACAATGAGCAGTTCTTC
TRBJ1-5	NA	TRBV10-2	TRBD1	CASSSGQNSNQPQHF	TGCGCCAGCAGCTCGGGACAGAATAGCAATCAGCCCCAGCATTTT
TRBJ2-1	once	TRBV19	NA	CASQDLRGYNEQFF	TGTGCCAGCCAGGACTTACGGGGCTACAATGAGCAGTTCTTC
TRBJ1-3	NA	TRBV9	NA	CASSVGDKARNTIYF	TGTGCCAGCAGCGTGGGGGACAAGGCGAGGAACACCATATATTTT
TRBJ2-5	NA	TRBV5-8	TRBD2	CASSPGGASGLETQYF	TGTGCCAGCAGCCCCGGGGGGGCTAGCGGTTTAGAGACCCAGTACTTC
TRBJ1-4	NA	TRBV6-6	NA	CASSYGATNEKLFF	TGTGCCAGCAGTTACGGAGCAACTAATGAAAAACTGTTTTTT
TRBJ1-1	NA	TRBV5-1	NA	CASSLNMNTEAFF	TGCGCCAGCAGCTTGAATATGAACACTGAAGCTTTCTTT
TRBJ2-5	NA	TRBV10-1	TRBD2	CASSESSGAARQYF	TGCGCCAGCAGTGAATCTAGCGGGGCCGCTAGGCAGTACTTC
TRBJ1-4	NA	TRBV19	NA	CASSIGRGEKLFF	TGTGCCAGTAGTATCGGCAGGGGTGAAAAACTGTTTTTT
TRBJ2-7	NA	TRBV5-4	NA	CASSLAPGQSYEQYF	TGTGCCAGCAGCTTGGCTCCGGGACAATCCTACGAGCAGTACTTC
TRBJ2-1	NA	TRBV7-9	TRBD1	CASSGMGQGARNEQFF	TGTGCCAGCAGCGGCATGGGACAGGGGGCGCGTAATGAGCAGTTCTTC
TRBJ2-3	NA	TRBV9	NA	CASSPSHRLSGDTQYF	TGTGCCAGCAGCCCATCCCACCGACTCAGCGGAGATACGCAGTATTTT
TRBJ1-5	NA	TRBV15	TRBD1	CATSSFPPGQSYQPQHF	TGTGCCACCAGCAGCTTCCCCCCGGGACAGTCCTATCAGCCCCAGCATTTT
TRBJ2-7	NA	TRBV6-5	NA	CASSYSGQEAYEQYF	TGTGCCAGCAGTTACTCGGGCCAGGAGGCCTACGAGCAGTACTTC
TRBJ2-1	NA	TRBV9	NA	CASSVIGGNEQFF	TGTGCCAGCAGCGTAATAGGGGGCAATGAGCAGTTCTTC
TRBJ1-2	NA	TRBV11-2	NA	CASSFNTAYGYTF	TGTGCCAGCAGCTTTAACACAGCCTATGGCTACACCTTC
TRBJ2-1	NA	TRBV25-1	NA	CASSESGYNEQFF	TGTGCCAGCAGTGAATCGGGGTACAATGAGCAGTTCTTC
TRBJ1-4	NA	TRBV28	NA	CASSEGVRGEKLFF	TGTGCCAGCAGTGAAGGGGTGCGAGGTGAAAAACTGTTTTTT
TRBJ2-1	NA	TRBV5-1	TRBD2	CASSLATTSGAYNEQFF	TGCGCCAGCAGCTTGGCCACCACTAGCGGGGCCTACAATGAGCAGTTCTTC
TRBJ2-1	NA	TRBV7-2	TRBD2	CASSSTTLAGGRYNEQFF	TGTGCCAGCAGCTCGACCACCTTAGCGGGGGGTCGATACAATGAGCAGTTCTTC
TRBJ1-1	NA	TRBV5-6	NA	CASSLGHGGTEAFF	TGTGCCAGCAGCCTGGGACACGGGGGCACTGAAGCTTTCTTT
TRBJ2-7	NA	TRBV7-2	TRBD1	CASSLVQGVGYEQYF	TGTGCCAGCAGCTTAGTTCAGGGGGTGGGCTACGAGCAGTACTTC
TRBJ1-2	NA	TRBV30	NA	CAWTQGRVDGYTF	TGTGCCTGGACGCAGGGGAGGGTGGATGGCTACACCTTC
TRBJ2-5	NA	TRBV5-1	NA	CASSWRGREETQYF	TGCGCCAGCAGCTGGAGGGGACGTGAAGAGACCCAGTACTTC
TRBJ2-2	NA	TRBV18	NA	CASSSTGNTGELFF	TGTGCCAGCTCATCGACAGGGAACACCGGGGAGCTGTTTTTT
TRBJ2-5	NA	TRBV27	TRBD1	CASSYRGGQETQYF	TGTGCCAGCAGTTACAGGGGTGGCCAAGAGACCCAGTACTTC
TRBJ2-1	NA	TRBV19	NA	CASRTRTPRGGNEQFF	TGTGCCAGTAGGACCCGGACGCCCCGAGGGGGCAATGAGCAGTTCTTC